Reported below is one TCR beta chain. The antigen it binds to is not known. Within one base of it there is no much larger clone, and no base qualities were kept. The sample originates from a study of memory CD4+ T cells and cytomegalovirus serostatus (dated by TCRdb to between 2018 and 2021). As for the study more broadly: The cohort included roughly 35 healthy adults from Belgium, of whom 9 were CMV seropositive and 24 were CMV seronegative. To replicate a published TCR-based CMV serostatus classifier, the researchers sequenced the CD4+ memory TCRbeta repertoires of a Belgian cohort whose cytomegalovirus serostatus was known.

Study-level results and caveats: Among the roughly 160 previously reported CMV-associated TCRbeta sequences, 67 showed up in the CD4+ memory repertoires, with each one found in between one and five individuals. For predicting CMV serostatus, the median bootstrapped AUC was approximately 0.95 using the original framework and over 0.9 using a US-trained random forest. Unlike the original study, which covered naive and memory CD4+ and CD8+ populations, the Belgian study sequenced only CD4+CD45RO+ memory cells. On the Belgian cohort, the classifier built on the original framework reached a median bootstrapped AUC of about 0.96, with a 95% CI of 0.76-1.00. The results were interpreted as suggesting that the CMV-associated TCR signature is mostly present in the CD4+ memory repertoire.

The Quick-DNA Microprep Kit was used to extract genomic DNA from the sorted cells. TCRbeta DNA was amplified with the immunoSEQ hsTCRbeta kit following the manufacturer's protocol. TCRbeta libraries were sequenced on an Illumina MiSeq instrument. Regarding the original processing steps: Removing out-of-frame sequences left 2,204,828 distinct TCRbeta sequences, an average of approximately 61,000 per individual. Each individual was scored using the number of 160 or so previously reported CMV-associated TCRbeta sequences that the individual carried and the total number of productive distinct TCRbeta sequences. A beta-binomial model was reimplemented in Python, and random forests from scikit-learn, run with default parameters, were trained on data from the US cohort. Classifier performance on the Belgian cohort was reported as the median AUC with percentile confidence intervals calculated over 10,000 bootstrap iterations. The table comes from immuneACCESS by way of TCRdb, which keeps in-frame sequences with V and J called. Part of the clones is missing from these tables; in studies checked, under half for an unresolved V gene and the rest for unknown reasons. The V and J calls and clone size come from that table; D and trimming were worked out from the DNA. Across this sample there are under 50,000 clones, with about 78% seen only once. The ten largest clonotypes hold around 0.94% of the sample.

A FACSAria II was used to sort memory CD4+ T cells, defined as single viable CD3+CD4+CD8-CD45RO+ cells. CMV serostatus was determined with a Roche Elecsys assay detecting serum IgG against CMV pp150, pp28, p38 and p52. After thawing, total CD4+ T cells were enriched by positive selection with CD4 magnetic microbeads. The samples came from a separate study whose specific focus was interrogating the CD4+ T cell memory repertoire. Peripheral blood mononuclear cells were isolated and cryopreserved according to standard operating procedures, and serum was stored at -80 degrees C. CD3-PerCP (BW264/56), CD4-APC (RPA-T4), CD45RO-PE (UCHT1) and CD8-Pacific Orange (3B5) antibodies were used for staining, and non-viable cells were excluded with Sytox blue. The CDR3 holds 16 amino acids from the cysteine to the phenylalanine. The DNA shown is the 48-base CDR3, in frame from base 1. V and J lose 2 bases and 0 bases, and a span of 12 bases separates them. CDR1 and CDR2, per the germline V gene (reference sequence), are MNHNY and SVGAGI.

This receptor was taken from an adult in good health and CMV-seronegative. The chain uses TRBV6-6 and TRBJ2-3; the D segment cannot be called with confidence. Sequences were obtained from memory CD4+ T cells from blood. The CDR3 region: CASSYGFSPSTDTQYF. The nucleotide sequence reads TGTGCCAGCAGTTACGGGTTCTCCCCTAGCACAGATACGCAGTATTTT.